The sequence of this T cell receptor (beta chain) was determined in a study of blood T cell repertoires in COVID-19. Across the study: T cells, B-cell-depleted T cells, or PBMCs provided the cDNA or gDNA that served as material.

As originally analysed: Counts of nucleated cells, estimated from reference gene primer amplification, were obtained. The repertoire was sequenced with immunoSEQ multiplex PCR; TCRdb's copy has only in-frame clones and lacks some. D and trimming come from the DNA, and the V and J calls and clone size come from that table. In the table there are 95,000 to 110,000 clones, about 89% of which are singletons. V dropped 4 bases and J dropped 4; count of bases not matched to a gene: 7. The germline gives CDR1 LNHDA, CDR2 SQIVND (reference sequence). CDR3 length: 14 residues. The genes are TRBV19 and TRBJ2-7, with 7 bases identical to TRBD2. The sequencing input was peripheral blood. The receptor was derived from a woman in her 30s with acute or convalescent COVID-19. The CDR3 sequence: CASSTPGGSYEQYF. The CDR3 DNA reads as TGTGCCAGTAGTACCCCGGGGGGAAGTTACGAGCAGTACTTC.